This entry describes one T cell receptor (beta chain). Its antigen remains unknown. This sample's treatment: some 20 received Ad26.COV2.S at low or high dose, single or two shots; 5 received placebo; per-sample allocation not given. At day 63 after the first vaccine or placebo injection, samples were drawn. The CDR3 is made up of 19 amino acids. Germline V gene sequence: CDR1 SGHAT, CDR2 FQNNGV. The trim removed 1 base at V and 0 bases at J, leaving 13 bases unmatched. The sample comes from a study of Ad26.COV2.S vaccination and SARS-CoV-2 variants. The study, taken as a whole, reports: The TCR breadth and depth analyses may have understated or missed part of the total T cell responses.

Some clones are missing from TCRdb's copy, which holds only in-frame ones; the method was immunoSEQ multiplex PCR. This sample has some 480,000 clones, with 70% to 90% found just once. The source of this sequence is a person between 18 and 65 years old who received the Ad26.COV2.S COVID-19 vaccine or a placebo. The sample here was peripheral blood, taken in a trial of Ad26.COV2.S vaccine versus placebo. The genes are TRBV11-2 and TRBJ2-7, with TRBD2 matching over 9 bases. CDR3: CASSLVTAGGFPFSYEQYF. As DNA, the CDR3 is TGTGCCAGCAGCTTAGTTACAGCGGGGGGTTTCCCCTTCTCCTACGAGCAGTACTTC.